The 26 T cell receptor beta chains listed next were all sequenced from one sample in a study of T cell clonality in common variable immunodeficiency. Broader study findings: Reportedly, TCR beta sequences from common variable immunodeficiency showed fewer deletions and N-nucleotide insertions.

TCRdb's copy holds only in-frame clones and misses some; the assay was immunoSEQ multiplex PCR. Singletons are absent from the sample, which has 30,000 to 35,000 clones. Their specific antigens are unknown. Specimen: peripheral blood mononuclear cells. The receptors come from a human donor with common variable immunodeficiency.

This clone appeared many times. The CDR3 sequence is CASSGQDRNNEQFF. The CDR3 DNA, read in part, is TGTGCCAGCAGTGGTCAGGACAGAAACAATGAG. V gene TRBV6-1 combines with J gene TRBJ2-1; a possible D gene is TRBD1 (6 bases). Read data end 3 residues before the CDR3 end; the end is taken from the germline J gene. Trimming took off 4 bases at V and 5 bases at J, with 12 bases between the two ends. Germline V gene sequence: CDR1 MNHNS, CDR2 SASEGT. This CDR3 region has 14 residues.

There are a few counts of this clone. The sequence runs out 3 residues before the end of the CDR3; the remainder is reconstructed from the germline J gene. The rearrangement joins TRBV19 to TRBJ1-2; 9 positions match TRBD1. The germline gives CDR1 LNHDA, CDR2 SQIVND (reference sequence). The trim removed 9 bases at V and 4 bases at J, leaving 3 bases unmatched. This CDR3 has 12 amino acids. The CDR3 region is CASDRGGYGYTF. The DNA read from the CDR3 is TGTGCCAGCGACAGGGGGGGCTATGGC.

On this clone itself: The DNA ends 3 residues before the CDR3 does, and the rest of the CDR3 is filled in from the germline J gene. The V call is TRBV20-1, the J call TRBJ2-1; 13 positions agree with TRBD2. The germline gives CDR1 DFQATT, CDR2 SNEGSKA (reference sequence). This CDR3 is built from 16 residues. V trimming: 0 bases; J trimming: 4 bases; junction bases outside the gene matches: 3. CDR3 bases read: TGCAGTGCTAGAGATACTAGCGGGAGGGATTACAATGAG. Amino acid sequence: CSARDTSGRDYNE. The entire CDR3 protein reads CSARDTSGRDYNEQFF.

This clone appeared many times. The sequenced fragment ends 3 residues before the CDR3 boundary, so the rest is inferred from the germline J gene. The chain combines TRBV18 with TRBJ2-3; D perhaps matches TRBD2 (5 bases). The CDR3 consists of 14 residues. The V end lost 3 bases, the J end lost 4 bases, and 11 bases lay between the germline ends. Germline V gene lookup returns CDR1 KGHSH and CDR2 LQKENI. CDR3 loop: CASSPSLGADTQYF. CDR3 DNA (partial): TGTGCCAGCTCACCTTCCCTCGGGGCAGATACG.

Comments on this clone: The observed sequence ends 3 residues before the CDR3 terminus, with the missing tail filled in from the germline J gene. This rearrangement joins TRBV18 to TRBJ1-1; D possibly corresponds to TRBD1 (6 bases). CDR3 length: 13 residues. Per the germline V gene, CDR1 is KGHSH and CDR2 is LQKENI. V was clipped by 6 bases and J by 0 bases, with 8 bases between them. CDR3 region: CASSSGVNTEAFF. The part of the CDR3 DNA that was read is TGTGCCAGCTCTTCAGGGGTGAACACTGAA. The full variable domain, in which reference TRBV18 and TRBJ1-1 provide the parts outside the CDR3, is NAGVMQNPRHLVRRRGQEARLRCSPMKGHSHVYWYRQLPEEGLKFMVYLQKENIIDESGMPKERFSAEFPKEGPSILRIQQVVRGDSAAYFCASSSGVNTEAFFGQGTRLTVV.

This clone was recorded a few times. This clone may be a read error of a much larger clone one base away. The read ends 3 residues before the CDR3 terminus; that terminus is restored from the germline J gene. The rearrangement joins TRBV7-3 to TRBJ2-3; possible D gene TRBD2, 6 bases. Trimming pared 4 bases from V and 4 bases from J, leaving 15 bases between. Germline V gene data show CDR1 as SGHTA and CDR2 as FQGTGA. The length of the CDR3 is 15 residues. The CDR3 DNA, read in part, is TGTGCCAGCAGCTCCTCTGGCGGGATCGCAGATACG. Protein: CASSSSGGIADT. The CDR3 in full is CASSSSGGIADTQYF.

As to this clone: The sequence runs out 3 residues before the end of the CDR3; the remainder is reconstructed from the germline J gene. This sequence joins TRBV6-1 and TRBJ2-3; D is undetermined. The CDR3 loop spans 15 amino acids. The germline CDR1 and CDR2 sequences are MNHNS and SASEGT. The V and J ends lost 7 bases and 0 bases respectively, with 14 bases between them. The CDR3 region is CASNDYFTSTDTQYF. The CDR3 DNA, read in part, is TGTGCCAGCAATGATTACTTCACTAGCACAGATACG.

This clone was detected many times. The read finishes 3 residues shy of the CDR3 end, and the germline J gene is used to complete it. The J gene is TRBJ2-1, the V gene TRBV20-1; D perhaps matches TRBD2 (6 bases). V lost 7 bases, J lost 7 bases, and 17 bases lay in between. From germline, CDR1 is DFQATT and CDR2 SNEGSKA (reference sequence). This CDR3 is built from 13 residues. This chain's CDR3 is CSGRVAVNNEQFF. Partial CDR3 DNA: TGCAGTGGCCGGGTAGCGGTAAATAATGAG.

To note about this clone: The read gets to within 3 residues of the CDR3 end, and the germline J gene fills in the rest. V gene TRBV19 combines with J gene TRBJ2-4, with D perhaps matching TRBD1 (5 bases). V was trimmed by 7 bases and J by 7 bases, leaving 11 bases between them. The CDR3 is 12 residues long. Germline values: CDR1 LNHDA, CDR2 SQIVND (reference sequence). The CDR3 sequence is CASTADSNIQYF. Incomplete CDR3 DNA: TGTGCCAGTACAGCCGACAGCAACATT. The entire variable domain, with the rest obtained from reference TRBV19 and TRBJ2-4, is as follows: DGGITQSPKYLFRKEGQNVTLSCEQNLNHDAMYWYRQDPGQGLRLIYYSQIVNDFQKGDIAEGYSVSREKKESFPLTVTSAQKNPTAFYLCASTADSNIQYFGAGTRLSVL.

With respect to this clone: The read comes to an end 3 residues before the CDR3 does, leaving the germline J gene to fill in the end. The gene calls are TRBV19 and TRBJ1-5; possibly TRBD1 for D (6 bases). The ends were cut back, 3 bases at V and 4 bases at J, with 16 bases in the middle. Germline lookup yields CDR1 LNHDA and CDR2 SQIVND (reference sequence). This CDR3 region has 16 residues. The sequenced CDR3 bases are TGTGCCAGTAGTATTAGTGGCAGGGGAGGAAATCAGCCC. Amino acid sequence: CASSISGRGGNQP. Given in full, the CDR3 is CASSISGRGGNQPQHF. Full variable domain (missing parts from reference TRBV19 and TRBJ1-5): DGGITQSPKYLFRKEGQNVTLSCEQNLNHDAMYWYRQDPGQGLRLIYYSQIVNDFQKGDIAEGYSVSREKKESFPLTVTSAQKNPTAFYLCASSISGRGGNQPQHFGDGTRLSIL.

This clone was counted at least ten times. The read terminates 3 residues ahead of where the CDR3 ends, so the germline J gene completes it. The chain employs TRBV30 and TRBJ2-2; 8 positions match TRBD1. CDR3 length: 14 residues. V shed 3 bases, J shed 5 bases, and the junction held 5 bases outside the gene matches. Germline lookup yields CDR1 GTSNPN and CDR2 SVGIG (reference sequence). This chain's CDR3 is CAWRGTGGTGELFF. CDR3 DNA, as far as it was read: TGTGCCTGGAGGGGGACAGGAGGAACCGGGGAG.

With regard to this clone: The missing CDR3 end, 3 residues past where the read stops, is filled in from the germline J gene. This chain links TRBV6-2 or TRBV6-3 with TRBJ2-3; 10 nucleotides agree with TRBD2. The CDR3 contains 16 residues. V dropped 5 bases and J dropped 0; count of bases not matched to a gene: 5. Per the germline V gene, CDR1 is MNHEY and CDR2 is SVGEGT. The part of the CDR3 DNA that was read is TGTGCCAGCAGTGAGGGGACTAGCGCAAGCACAGATACG. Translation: CASSEGTSASTDT. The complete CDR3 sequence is CASSEGTSASTDTQYF.

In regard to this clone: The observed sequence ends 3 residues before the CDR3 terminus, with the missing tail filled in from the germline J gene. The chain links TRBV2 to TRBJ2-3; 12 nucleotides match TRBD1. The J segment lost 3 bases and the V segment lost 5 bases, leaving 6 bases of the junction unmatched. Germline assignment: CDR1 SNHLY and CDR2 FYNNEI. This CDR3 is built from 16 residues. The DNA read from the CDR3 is TGTGCCAGCAGTACACCGGGACAGGGGGCAACAGATACG. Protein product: CASSTPGQGATDT. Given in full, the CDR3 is CASSTPGQGATDTQYF.

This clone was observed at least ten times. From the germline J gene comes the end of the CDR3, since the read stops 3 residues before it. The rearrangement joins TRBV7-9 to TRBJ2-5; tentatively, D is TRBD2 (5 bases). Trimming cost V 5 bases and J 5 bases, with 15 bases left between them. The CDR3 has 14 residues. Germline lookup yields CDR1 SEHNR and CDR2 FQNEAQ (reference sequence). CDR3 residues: CASSPAGFSETQYF. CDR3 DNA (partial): TGTGCCAGCAGCCCGGCGGGCTTTTCCGAGACC. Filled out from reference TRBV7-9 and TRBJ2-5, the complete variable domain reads DTGVSQNPRHKITKRGQNVTFRCDPISEHNRLYWYRQTLGQGPEFLTYFQNEAQLEKSRLLSDRFSAERPKGSFSTLEIQRTEQGDSAMYLCASSPAGFSETQYFGPGTRLLVL.

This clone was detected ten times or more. The CDR3 reads CASSSRLAGAIASSYEQYF. The part of the CDR3 DNA that was read is TGTGCCAGCAGTTCCCGACTAGCGGGGGCCATAGCTAGCTCCTACGAG. This sequence joins TRBV2 and TRBJ2-7; 12 bases fit TRBD2. Sequencing ends 3 residues short of the CDR3 end; the germline J gene provides the rest. With V trimmed by 5 bases and J by 0 bases, 14 bases remained unmatched. Germline V gene data show CDR1 as SNHLY and CDR2 as FYNNEI. The CDR3 has 19 residues.

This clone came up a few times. CDR3 region: CASRTTSGAYNEQFF. The CDR3 DNA, read in part, is TGTGCCAGTAGAACAACTAGCGGGGCCTACAATGAG. The chain employs TRBV19 and TRBJ2-1; 10 positions agree with TRBD2. Read data end 3 residues before the CDR3 end; the end is taken from the germline J gene. CDR1 is LNHDA and CDR2 is SQIVND in the germline V gene (reference sequence). The J segment lost 2 bases and the V segment lost 6 bases, leaving 4 bases of the junction unmatched. The CDR3 contains 15 residues.

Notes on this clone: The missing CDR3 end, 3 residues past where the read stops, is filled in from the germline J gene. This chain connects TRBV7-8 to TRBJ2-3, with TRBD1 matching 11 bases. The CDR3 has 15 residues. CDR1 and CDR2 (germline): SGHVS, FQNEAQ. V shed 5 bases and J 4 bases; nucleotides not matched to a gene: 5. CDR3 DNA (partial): TGTGCCAGCAGCCCGGACAGGGGGCGTCCAGATACG. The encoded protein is CASSPDRGRPDT. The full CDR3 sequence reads CASSPDRGRPDTQYF.

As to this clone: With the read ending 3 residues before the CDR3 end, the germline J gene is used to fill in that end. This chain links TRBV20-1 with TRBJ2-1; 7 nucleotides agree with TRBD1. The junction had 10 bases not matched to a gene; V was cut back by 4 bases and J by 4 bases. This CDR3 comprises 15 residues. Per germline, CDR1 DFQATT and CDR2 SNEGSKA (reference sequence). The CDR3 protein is CSAIRIGGVYNEQFF. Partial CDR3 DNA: TGCAGTGCTATTAGGATAGGGGGCGTATACAATGAG.

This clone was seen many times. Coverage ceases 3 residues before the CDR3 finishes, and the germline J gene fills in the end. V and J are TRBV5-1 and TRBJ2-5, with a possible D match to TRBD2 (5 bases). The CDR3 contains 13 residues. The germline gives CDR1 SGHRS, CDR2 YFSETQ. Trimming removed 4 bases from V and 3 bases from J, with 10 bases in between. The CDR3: CASSLSGKETQYF. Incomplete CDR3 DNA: TGCGCCAGCAGCCTCAGCGGAAAAGAGACC.

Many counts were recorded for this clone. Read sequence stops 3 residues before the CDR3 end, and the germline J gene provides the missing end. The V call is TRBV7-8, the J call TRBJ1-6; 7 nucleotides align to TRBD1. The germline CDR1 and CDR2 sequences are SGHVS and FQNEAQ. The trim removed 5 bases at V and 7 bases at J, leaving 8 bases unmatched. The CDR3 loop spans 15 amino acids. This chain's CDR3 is CASSARDRLNSPLHF. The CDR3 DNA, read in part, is TGTGCCAGCAGCGCCCGGGACAGATTAAATTCACCC.

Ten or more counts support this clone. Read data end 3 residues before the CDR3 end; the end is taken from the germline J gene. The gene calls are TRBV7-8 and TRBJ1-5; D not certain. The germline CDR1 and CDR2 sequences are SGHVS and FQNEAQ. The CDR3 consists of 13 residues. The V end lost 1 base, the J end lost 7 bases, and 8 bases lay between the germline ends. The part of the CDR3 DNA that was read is TGTGCCAGCAGCTTAGACAAGGGCCAGCCC. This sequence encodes CASSLDKGQP. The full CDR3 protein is CASSLDKGQPQHF.

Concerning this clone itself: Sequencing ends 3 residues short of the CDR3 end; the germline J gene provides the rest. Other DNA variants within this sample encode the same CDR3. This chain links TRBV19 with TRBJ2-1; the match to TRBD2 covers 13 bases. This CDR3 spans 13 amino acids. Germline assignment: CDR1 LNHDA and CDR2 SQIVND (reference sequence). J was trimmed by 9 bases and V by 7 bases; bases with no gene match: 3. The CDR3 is CASILAGGGEQFF. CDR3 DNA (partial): TGTGCCAGTATACTAGCGGGAGGGGGTGAG.

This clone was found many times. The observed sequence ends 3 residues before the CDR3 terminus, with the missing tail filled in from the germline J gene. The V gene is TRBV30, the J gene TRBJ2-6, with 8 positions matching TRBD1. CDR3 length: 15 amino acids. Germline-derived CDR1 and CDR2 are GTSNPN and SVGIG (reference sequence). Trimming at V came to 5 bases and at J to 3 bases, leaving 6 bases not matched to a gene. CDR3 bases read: TGTGCCTGGGGACAGGGTCATGGTGGGGCCAACGTC. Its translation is CAWGQGHGGANV. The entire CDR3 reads CAWGQGHGGANVLTF. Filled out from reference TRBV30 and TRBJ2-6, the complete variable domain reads SQTIHQWPATLVQPVGSPLSLECTVEGTSNPNLYWYRQAAGRGLQLLFYSVGIGQISSEVPQNLSASRPQDRQFILSSKKLLLSDSGFYLCAWGQGHGGANVLTFGAGSRLTVL.

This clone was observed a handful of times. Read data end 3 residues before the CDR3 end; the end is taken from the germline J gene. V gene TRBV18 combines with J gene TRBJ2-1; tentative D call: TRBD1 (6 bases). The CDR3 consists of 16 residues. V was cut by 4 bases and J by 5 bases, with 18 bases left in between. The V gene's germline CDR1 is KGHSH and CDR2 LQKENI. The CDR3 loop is CASSQVAGASNNEQFF. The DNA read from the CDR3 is TGTGCCAGCTCACAAGTGGCAGGGGCCTCTAACAATGAG.

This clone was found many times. CDR3 amino acids: CASSEEAGAHEQYF. The part of the CDR3 DNA that was read is TGTGCCAGCAGTGAAGAAGCGGGAGCTCACGAG. The V gene is TRBV6-1, the J gene TRBJ2-7; 8 bases align to TRBD2. The read terminates 3 residues before the CDR3 end, so the remaining end is supplied by the germline J gene. Trimming cost V 1 base and J 5 bases; bases outside gene matches: 4. Per the germline V gene, CDR1 is MNHNS and CDR2 is SASEGT. The CDR3 length is 14 residues.

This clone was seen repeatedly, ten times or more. Here the CDR3 reads CSARDHSGASYNEQFF. The sequenced part of the CDR3 DNA is TGCAGTGCTAGAGATCATAGCGGGGCCTCCTACAATGAG. V is TRBV20-1 and J is TRBJ2-1; 8 bases line up with TRBD2. Read coverage stops 3 residues before the CDR3 terminus; the germline J gene supplies the remainder. Germline CDR1 is DFQATT and CDR2 is SNEGSKA (reference sequence). There are 16 residues in the CDR3. The ends lost 0 bases at V and 0 bases at J; junction bases unmatched: 4.